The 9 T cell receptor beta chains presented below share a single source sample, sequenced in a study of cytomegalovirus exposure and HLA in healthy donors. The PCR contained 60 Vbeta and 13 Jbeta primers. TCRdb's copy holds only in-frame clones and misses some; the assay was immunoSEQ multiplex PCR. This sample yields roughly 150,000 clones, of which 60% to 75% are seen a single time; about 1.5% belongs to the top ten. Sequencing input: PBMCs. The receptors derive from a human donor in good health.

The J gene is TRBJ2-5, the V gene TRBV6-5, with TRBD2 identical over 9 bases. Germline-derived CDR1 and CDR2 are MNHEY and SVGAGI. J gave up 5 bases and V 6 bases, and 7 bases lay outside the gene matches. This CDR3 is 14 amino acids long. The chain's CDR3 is CASSRGGGKETQYF. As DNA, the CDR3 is TGTGCCAGCAGCCGCGGGGGGGGTAAGGAGACCCAGTACTTC.

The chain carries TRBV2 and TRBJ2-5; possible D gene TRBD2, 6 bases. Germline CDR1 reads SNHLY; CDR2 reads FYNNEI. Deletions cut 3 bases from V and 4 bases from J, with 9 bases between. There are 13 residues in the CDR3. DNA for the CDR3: TGTGCCAGCAGTGAGGAGGGGCGAGAGACCCAGTACTTC. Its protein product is CASSEEGRETQYF.

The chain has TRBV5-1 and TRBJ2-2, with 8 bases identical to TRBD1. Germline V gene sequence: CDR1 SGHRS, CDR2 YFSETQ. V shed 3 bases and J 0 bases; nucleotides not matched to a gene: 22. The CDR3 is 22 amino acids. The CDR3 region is CASSSRTYSGTGKIPNTGELFF. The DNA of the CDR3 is TGCGCCAGCAGCTCCCGGACATACTCCGGGACAGGAAAAATTCCGAACACCGGGGAGCTGTTTTTT.

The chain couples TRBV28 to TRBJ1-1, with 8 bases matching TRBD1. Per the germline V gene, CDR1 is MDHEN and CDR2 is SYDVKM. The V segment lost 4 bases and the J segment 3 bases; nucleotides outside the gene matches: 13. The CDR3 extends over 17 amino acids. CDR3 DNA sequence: TGTGCCAGCAGTTCCCCCCTAGGACAGGGCGGGGACACTGAAGCTTTCTTT. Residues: CASSSPLGQGGDTEAFF.

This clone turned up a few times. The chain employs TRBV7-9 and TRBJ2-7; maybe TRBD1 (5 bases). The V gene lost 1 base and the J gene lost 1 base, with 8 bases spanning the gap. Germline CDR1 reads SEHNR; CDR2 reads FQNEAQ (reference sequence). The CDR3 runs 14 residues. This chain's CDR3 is CASSLGTISYEQYF. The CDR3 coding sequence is TGTGCCAGCAGCTTAGGGACAATATCCTACGAGCAGTACTTC.

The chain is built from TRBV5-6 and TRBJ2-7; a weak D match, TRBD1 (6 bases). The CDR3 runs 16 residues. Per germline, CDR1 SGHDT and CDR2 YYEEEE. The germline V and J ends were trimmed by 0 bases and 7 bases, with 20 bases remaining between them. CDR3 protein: CASSLAGRNRDREQYF. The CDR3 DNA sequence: TGTGCCAGCAGCTTGGCAGGCAGAAACAGGGATAGAGAGCAGTACTTC.

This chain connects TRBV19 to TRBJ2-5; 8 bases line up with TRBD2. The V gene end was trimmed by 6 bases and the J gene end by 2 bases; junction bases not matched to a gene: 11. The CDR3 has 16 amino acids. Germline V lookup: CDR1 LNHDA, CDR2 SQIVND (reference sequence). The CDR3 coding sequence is TGTGCCAGTAGCTCGACCGGGGGGGGGCTTCAAGAGACCCAGTACTTC. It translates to CASSSTGGGLQETQYF.

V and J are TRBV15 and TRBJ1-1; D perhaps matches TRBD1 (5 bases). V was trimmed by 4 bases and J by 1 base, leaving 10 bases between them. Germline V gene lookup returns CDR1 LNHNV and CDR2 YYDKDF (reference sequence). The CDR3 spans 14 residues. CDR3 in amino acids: CATSNPTGNTEAFF. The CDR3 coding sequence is TGTGCCACCAGCAACCCCACAGGGAACACTGAAGCTTTCTTT. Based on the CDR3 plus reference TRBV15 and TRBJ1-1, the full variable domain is DAMVIQNPRYQVTQFGKPVTLSCSQTLNHNVMYWYQQKSSQAPKLLFHYYDKDFNNEADTPDNFQSRRPNTSFCFLDIRSPGLGDTAMYLCATSNPTGNTEAFFGQGTRLTVV.

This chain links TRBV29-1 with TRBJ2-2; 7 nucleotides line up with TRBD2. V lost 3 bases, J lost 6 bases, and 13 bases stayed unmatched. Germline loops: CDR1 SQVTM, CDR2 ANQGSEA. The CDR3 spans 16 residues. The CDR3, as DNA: TGCAGCGTTGATCGACTAGCCCCCTCGAGGTCCGGGGAGCTGTTTTTT. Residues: CSVDRLAPSRSGELFF.